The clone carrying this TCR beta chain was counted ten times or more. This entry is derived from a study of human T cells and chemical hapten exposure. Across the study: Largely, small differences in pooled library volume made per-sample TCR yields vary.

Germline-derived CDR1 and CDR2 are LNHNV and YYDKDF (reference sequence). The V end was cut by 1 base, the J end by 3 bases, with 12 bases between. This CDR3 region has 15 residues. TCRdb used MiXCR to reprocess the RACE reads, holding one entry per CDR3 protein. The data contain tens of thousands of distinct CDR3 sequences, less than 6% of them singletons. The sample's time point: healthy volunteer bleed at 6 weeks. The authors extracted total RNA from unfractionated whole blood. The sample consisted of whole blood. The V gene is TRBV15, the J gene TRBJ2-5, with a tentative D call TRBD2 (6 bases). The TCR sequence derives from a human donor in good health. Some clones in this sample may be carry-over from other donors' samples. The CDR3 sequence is CATSRANGGEETQYF. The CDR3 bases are TGTGCCACCAGCAGAGCTAATGGAGGGGAAGAGACCCAGTACTTC.